The TCR beta chain under discussion was sequenced for a study of blood T cells in healthy people across ages. General study points: Among T cells, TCR beta diversity per million cells dropped roughly linearly as age rose.

A few counts support this clonotype. Its cognate antigen is unknown. CDR3 length equals 14 residues. Looked up from germline, CDR1 is SGHTA and CDR2 is FQGNSA. Trimming left V 3 bases short and J 4 bases short, with 12 bases between. A second PCR of about 6 to 12 cycles used a sample-barcoded 5' primer and a J-beta primer mix. Each CDR3 protein is one row after TCRdb ran MiXCR on the 5' RACE reads. This sample has approximately 1.5 million distinct CDR3 sequences; approximately 42% occur once, and the top ten carry around 4%. Sequencing used blood. This clonotype originated in a woman in her late teens or twenties in good health. This chain uses TRBV7-2 with TRBJ2-5; D might be TRBD1 or TRBD2, each matching 5 bases. The CDR3 DNA sequence: TGTGCCAGCAGCTTTGTGGGGGTCGGAGAGACCCAGTACTTC. As protein: CASSFVGVGETQYF.